This is a list of T cell receptor beta chains from one sample in a study of blood T cell repertoires in COVID-19. Libraries were prepared by immunoSEQ multiplex PCR; TCRdb keeps only in-frame clonotypes and omits some of them. Counted here are tens of thousands of clones, around 90% occurring once; the ten biggest clones make up about 4.6%. Specimen: peripheral blood. The source is a human donor in a cohort sampled during active COVID-19. The CDR3 runs from the conserved cysteine through the conserved F or W. Fields, in order: V gene, J gene, D gene, clone size, CDR3 protein, CDR3 DNA. The D gene is left open where the match is weak. Size values are once, few and many counts, or a class for expanded clones, and some rows have none.

TRBV30	TRBJ1-5	-	-	CAWSVGANSNQPQHF	TGTGCCTGGAGTGTAGGGGCCAACAGCAATCAGCCCCAGCATTTT
TRBV5-1	TRBJ2-1	TRBD1	-	CASRGQGAWNEQFF	TGCGCCAGCAGAGGGCAGGGGGCCTGGAATGAGCAGTTCTTC
TRBV7-2	TRBJ1-1	TRBD1	once	CASSLVPGTGGTEAFF	TGTGCCAGCAGCTTAGTACCGGGGACAGGGGGCACTGAAGCTTTCTTT
TRBV28	TRBJ1-4	-	-	CASSLWQGRINEKLFF	TGTGCCAGCAGTTTATGGCAGGGTAGGATTAATGAAAAACTGTTTTTT
TRBV5-6	TRBJ2-7	TRBD1	-	CASSPIRQGAFGEQYF	TGTGCCAGCAGCCCGATAAGACAGGGGGCTTTTGGGGAGCAGTACTTC
TRBV5-1	TRBJ2-1	TRBD1	-	CASSSPGQGLDEQFF	TGCGCCAGCAGCTCTCCGGGACAGGGTTTGGATGAGCAGTTCTTC
TRBV11-2	TRBJ2-2	-	-	CASSLGPLTGNTGELFF	TGTGCCAGCAGCTTAGGCCCCTTGACAGGGAACACCGGGGAGCTGTTTTTT
TRBV4-1	TRBJ1-6	-	-	CASSLVDSSNSPLHF	TGCGCCAGCAGCCTCGTAGACTCCTCAAATTCACCCCTCCACTTT
TRBV7-8	TRBJ2-3	TRBD2	-	CASSLIRKGTSGGRTSTDTQYF	TGTGCCAGCAGCCTTATTAGGAAAGGGACTAGCGGGGGGCGTACTAGCACAGATACGCAGTATTTT
TRBV30	TRBJ2-7	TRBD2	once	CAWREGTYTYEQYF	TGTGCCTGGCGGGAGGGGACTTATACCTACGAGCAGTACTTC
TRBV21-1	TRBJ2-3	-	-	CASSKAASGGARTDTQYF	TGTGCCAGCAGCAAAGCGGCTAGCGGGGGCGCGCGCACAGATACGCAGTATTTT
TRBV10-2	TRBJ2-3	-	-	CASHAPAARGTDTQYF	TGCGCCAGCCATGCCCCTGCGGCGCGAGGCACAGATACGCAGTATTTT
TRBV7-2	TRBJ2-5	TRBD2	-	CASSLRAGTSGEKTQYF	TGTGCCAGCAGCTTACGGGCCGGGACTAGCGGGGAGAAGACCCAGTACTTC
TRBV9	TRBJ2-2	-	-	CASSVESSSYPTGELFF	TGTGCCAGCAGCGTAGAGAGTAGCTCATACCCCACCGGGGAGCTGTTTTTT
TRBV5-1	TRBJ1-6	-	-	CASSGGLWNSPLHF	TGCGCCAGCAGCGGGGGACTATGGAATTCACCCCTCCACTTT
TRBV5-6	TRBJ1-3	-	-	CASSLRGNSGNTIYF	TGTGCCAGCAGCTTGCGCGGCAACTCTGGAAACACCATATATTTT
TRBV7-3	TRBJ2-3	TRBD2	-	CASSSGLAADTQYF	TGTGCCAGCAGCTCGGGACTAGCAGCAGATACGCAGTATTTT
TRBV28	TRBJ1-6	TRBD1	-	CASSLFSGQDSNSPLHF	TGTGCCAGCAGTTTATTCTCCGGACAGGACTCAAATTCACCCCTCCACTTT
TRBV19	TRBJ2-7	-	-	CASKWDKSSYEQYF	TGTGCCAGTAAATGGGACAAGAGCTCCTACGAGCAGTACTTC
TRBV11-2	TRBJ2-5	-	-	CASSLNIEGTHQYF	TGTGCCAGCAGCTTAAATATTGAGGGGACTCACCAGTACTTC
TRBV19	TRBJ2-1	-	-	CASSIPGVSRFAEQFF	TGTGCCAGTAGTATCCCCGGTGTATCCCGGTTCGCGGAGCAGTTCTTC
TRBV30	TRBJ2-2	TRBD2	-	CASGLAGELFF	TGTGCCTCAGGACTAGCCGGGGAGCTGTTTTTT
TRBV19	TRBJ2-1	TRBD1	-	CASSIGEQGTFF	TGTGCCAGTAGTATTGGGGAACAGGGGACGTTCTTC
TRBV6-1	TRBJ1-3	-	-	CASSEIYSGNTIYF	TGTGCCAGCAGTGAAATCTACTCTGGAAACACCATATATTTT
TRBV5-1	TRBJ2-1	TRBD2	-	CASSLGTSGYNEQFF	TGCGCCAGCAGTTTAGGGACTAGCGGCTACAATGAGCAGTTCTTC
TRBV5-4	TRBJ1-1	-	-	CASSLAGAWDTEAFF	TGTGCCAGCAGCTTGGCTGGGGCATGGGACACTGAAGCTTTCTTT
TRBV5-1	TRBJ2-7	-	-	CASSLAGAGSSYEQYF	TGCGCCAGCAGCTTGGCCGGGGCGGGGAGCTCCTACGAGCAGTACTTC
TRBV5-5	TRBJ1-1	TRBD1	-	CASSPGQGYAEAFF	TGTGCCAGCAGCCCCGGACAGGGGTATGCTGAAGCTTTCTTT
TRBV19	TRBJ2-2	-	few	CASSERTNTGELFF	TGTGCCAGTAGTGAACGGACTAACACCGGGGAGCTGTTTTTT
TRBV28	TRBJ1-2	-	-	CASSLGRDYGYTF	TGTGCCAGCAGTTTGGGTCGGGATTATGGCTACACCTTC
TRBV6-4	TRBJ2-2	-	-	CASSDQGNGELFF	TGTGCCAGCAGTGACCAGGGTAACGGGGAGCTGTTTTTT
TRBV5-1	TRBJ2-1	TRBD2	-	CASSSGSGGPYNEQFF	TGCGCCAGCAGCTCCGGTAGCGGGGGACCCTACAATGAGCAGTTCTTC
TRBV5-1	TRBJ2-5	-	-	CASGQSGFRETQYF	TGCGCCAGCGGACAATCAGGGTTTAGGGAGACCCAGTACTTC
TRBV5-4	TRBJ2-2	TRBD2	once	CASSLAGRGGNLVTGELFF	TGTGCCAGCAGCTTGGCCGGGCGGGGGGGCAATTTGGTCACCGGGGAGCTGTTTTTT
TRBV29-1	TRBJ2-7	-	once	CSAGAGVLEQYF	TGCAGCGCCGGGGCAGGGGTTCTCGAGCAGTACTTC
TRBV7-9	TRBJ2-1	-	-	CASSLAGGAVYNEQFF	TGTGCCAGCAGCTTAGCGGGCGGGGCTGTCTACAATGAGCAGTTCTTC
TRBV6-2/TRBV6-3	TRBJ2-7	-	-	CASSNPQANTYEQYF	TGTGCCAGCAGTAACCCACAGGCTAATACCTACGAGCAGTACTTC
TRBV4-3	TRBJ2-7	TRBD1	-	CASSQDTGQGSYEQYF	TGCGCCAGCAGCCAAGATACGGGACAGGGGTCCTACGAGCAGTACTTC
TRBV2	TRBJ2-2	TRBD1	-	CASREETGDTGELFF	TGTGCCAGCAGGGAGGAGACAGGGGACACCGGGGAGCTGTTTTTT
TRBV9	TRBJ1-6	-	-	CASSARDDNSPLHF	TGTGCCAGCAGCGCCCGGGATGATAATTCACCCCTCCACTTT
TRBV5-1	TRBJ1-2	-	-	CASSLDGRVDYGYTF	TGCGCCAGCAGCTTGGATGGCAGGGTCGACTATGGCTACACCTTC
TRBV7-6	TRBJ2-1	TRBD2	-	CASSPLTAGDFNEQFF	TGTGCCAGCAGCCCGTTAACAGCGGGGGATTTCAATGAGCAGTTCTTC
TRBV29-1	TRBJ2-5	-	-	CSALRDMVVSRETQYF	TGCAGCGCGTTACGGGACATGGTCGTTTCGCGAGAGACCCAGTACTTC
TRBV6-5	TRBJ2-5	TRBD2	-	CASSFGSGRKETQYF	TGTGCCAGCAGTTTCGGTAGCGGGAGAAAAGAGACCCAGTACTTC
TRBV3-1/TRBV3-2	TRBJ2-3	-	-	CASSQGDSHTDTQYF	TGTGCCAGCAGCCAAGGTGACAGCCACACAGATACGCAGTATTTT
TRBV9	TRBJ2-1	TRBD2	once	CASSVVAGSYNEQFF	TGTGCCAGCAGCGTAGTAGCGGGTTCCTACAATGAGCAGTTCTTC
TRBV4-3	TRBJ2-7	-	once	CASSQGRGNYEQYF	TGCGCCAGCAGCCAAGGTCGCGGAAACTACGAGCAGTACTTC
TRBV7-6	TRBJ1-1	-	-	CASSLMRDTEAFF	TGTGCCAGCAGCTTAATGCGCGACACTGAAGCTTTCTTT